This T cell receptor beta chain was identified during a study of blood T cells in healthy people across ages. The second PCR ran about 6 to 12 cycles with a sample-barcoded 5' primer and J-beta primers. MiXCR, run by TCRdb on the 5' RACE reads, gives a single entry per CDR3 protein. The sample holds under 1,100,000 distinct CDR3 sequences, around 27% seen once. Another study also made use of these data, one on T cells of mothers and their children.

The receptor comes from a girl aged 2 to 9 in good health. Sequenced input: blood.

Here the CDR3 reads CSAREGNIQYF. In DNA form, the CDR3 reads TGCAGCGCCCGGGAAGGAAACATTCAGTACTTC. The genes are TRBV29-1 and TRBJ2-4, with D perhaps TRBD2 (5 bases). CDR1 and CDR2 from the germline V gene are SQVTM and ANQGSEA. The CDR3 totals 11 residues. The V end was cut by 7 bases, the J end by 6 bases, with 10 bases between.